One sample yielded the 20 T cell receptor beta chains listed below, sequenced in a study of blood T cells in healthy people across ages. Combining a sample-barcoded 5' primer with a J-beta primer mix, a second PCR ran for 7 to 11 cycles. TCRdb re-called the 5' RACE reads with MiXCR, one entry per CDR3 protein. The profile shows 550,000 to 600,000 distinct CDR3 sequences, 27% of them singletons. Specimen: blood. Source of these receptors: a woman in her 70s in good health.

The chain has TRBV10-3 and TRBJ2-7; perhaps TRBD1 as D (5 bases). V was trimmed by 6 bases and J by 3 bases, leaving 6 bases between them. The germline V gene has CDR1 ENHRY and CDR2 SYGVKD. The CDR3 totals 11 residues. This CDR3 reads CAIRQGYEQYF. The CDR3 region has the DNA TGTGCCATCAGGCAGGGCTACGAGCAGTACTTC.

The chain is built from TRBV2 and TRBJ2-3, with 9 nucleotides matching TRBD2. Trimming at V came to 6 bases and at J to 2 bases, leaving 12 bases not matched to a gene. Germline V CDR1 and CDR2: SNHLY, FYNNEI. The CDR3 is 17 amino acids. CDR3 amino acids: CASSRARAGGITDTQYF. In DNA, the CDR3 is TGTGCCAGCAGCAGAGCCCGCGCGGGGGGGATCACAGATACGCAGTATTTT. Full variable domain (outside the CDR3, taken from reference TRBV2 and TRBJ2-3): EPEVTQTPSHQVTQMGQEVILRCVPISNHLYFYWYRQILGQKVEFLVSFYNNEISEKSEIFDDQFSVERPDGSNFTLKIRSTKLEDSAMYFCASSRARAGGITDTQYFGPGTRLTVL.

V usage is TRBV7-2 and J usage is TRBJ2-5; 9 positions agree with TRBD2. The assigned J gene may be wrong: the sequence end matches TRBJ2-7 better. Germline CDR1 is SGHTA and CDR2 is FQGNSA. CDR3 length: 15 amino acids. DNA of the CDR3: TGTGCCAGCAGCCTGGGACTAGCTCTCACCTACGAGCAGTACTTC. Translation gives CASSLGLALTYEQYF.

The V call is TRBV7-2, the J call TRBJ1-1; no reliable D call. Trimming shortened V by 3 bases and J by 5 bases, and 13 bases separated the two germline ends. CDR1 and CDR2 (germline): SGHTA, FQGNSA. This CDR3 contains 14 residues. CDR3 amino acids: CASSFVTSGTEAFF. CDR3 nucleotide sequence: TGTGCCAGCAGCTTTGTGACGTCTGGAACTGAAGCTTTCTTT.

The chain uses TRBV29-1 and TRBJ1-3; D is possibly TRBD1 (5 bases). The CDR3 has 14 amino acids. Looked up from germline, CDR1 is SQVTM and CDR2 is ANQGSEA. Trimming took off 5 bases at V and 0 bases at J, with 11 bases between the two ends. CDR3 sequence: CSVQQGFSGNTIYF. CDR3 nucleotide sequence: TGCAGCGTTCAGCAGGGCTTCTCTGGAAACACCATATATTTT. Complete variable domain (other parts from reference TRBV29-1 and TRBJ1-3): SAVISQKPSRDICQRGTSLTIQCQVDSQVTMMFWYRQQPGQSLTLIATANQGSEATYESGFVIDKFPISRPNLTFSTLTVSNMSPEDSSIYLCSVQQGFSGNTIYFGEGSWLTVV.

The V and J genes are TRBV7-9 and TRBJ2-3; TRBD2 matches at 8 bases. This CDR3 is 15 amino acids long. The germline V gene has CDR1 SEHNR and CDR2 FQNEAQ (reference sequence). V trimming: 5 bases; J trimming: 4 bases; junction bases outside the gene matches: 8. The CDR3 bases are TGTGCCAGCAGCCAGTCGACTAGCGAGTCAGATACGCAGTATTTT. Its protein is CASSQSTSESDTQYF.

V is TRBV7-2 and J is TRBJ1-4; D gene unclear. V was trimmed by 5 bases and J by 11 bases, leaving 15 bases between them. This CDR3 region has 13 residues. The germline V gene has CDR1 SGHTA and CDR2 FQGNSA. The CDR3 nucleotides read TGTGCCAGCAGCGCCGACCCTGAGGCGAAACTGTTTTTT. Protein product: CASSADPEAKLFF.

This clonotype was observed a few times. The chain carries TRBV7-2 and TRBJ2-7, with 11 bases lining up with TRBD2. The ends lost 2 bases at V and 3 bases at J; junction bases unmatched: 3. The CDR3 is 15 amino acids. Germline V gives CDR1 SGHTA, CDR2 FQGNSA. CDR3 in DNA: TGTGCCAGCAGCTTACGTAGCGGGGGGGACTACGAGCAGTACTTC. Translated, it gives CASSLRSGGDYEQYF.

This clonotype was detected only a few times. The chain joins TRBV7-2 to TRBJ1-4; 10 bases map to TRBD1. The trim removed 5 bases at V and 8 bases at J, leaving 11 bases unmatched. Germline V gene lookup returns CDR1 SGHTA and CDR2 FQGNSA. This CDR3 is 16 amino acids long. The CDR3: CASSLNGATGGEKLFF. In nucleotides, the CDR3 is TGTGCCAGCAGCCTAAATGGAGCGACAGGGGGCGAAAAACTGTTTTTT.

This sequence joins TRBV29-1 and TRBJ1-3; tentative D call: TRBD1 (5 bases). Trimming took off 0 bases at V and 5 bases at J, with 14 bases between the two ends. The CDR3 is 15 residues long. Germline-derived CDR1 and CDR2 are SQVTM and ANQGSEA. CDR3 amino acids: CSVEDRRQSRNTIYF. The CDR3 bases are TGCAGCGTTGAAGATAGGAGACAGAGTAGAAACACCATATATTTT.

Note on this clonotype: At one boundary the junction diverges from the germline segment, which might be a read error. This chain connects TRBV6-2 or TRBV6-3 to TRBJ1-5; 8 bases agree with TRBD1. The CDR3 contains 15 residues. CDR1 MNHEY and CDR2 SVGEGT come from the germline V gene. The CDR3 spells CASSYSTAGGQPQHF. Here the CDR3 DNA reads TGCGCCAGCAGTTACTCGACAGCAGGGGGCCAGCCCCAGCATTTT.

This clonotype was seen a few times. DNA for the CDR3: TGTGCCAGCTCACCAAGGCACACTGGGTTTGACACTGAAGCTTTCTTT. Protein: CASSPRHTGFDTEAFF. The chain joins TRBV18 to TRBJ1-1, with D uncertain. CDR1 and CDR2 from the germline V gene are KGHSH and LQKENI. This CDR3 contains 16 residues. The germline V and J ends were trimmed by 2 bases and 3 bases, with 16 bases remaining between them.

Regarding this clonotype: At one of its ends the junction is not consistent with the germline gene, which may arise from a read error. The chain is built from TRBV12-3 or TRBV12-4 and TRBJ1-6; D is ambiguous. The CDR3 consists of 14 residues. The CDR3, as DNA: TGTGCCAGCAGTTTAGAGTGGGCGGGTTCACTCCTCCACTTT. Protein: CASSLEWAGSLLHF.

Regarding this clonotype: The germline gene is not matched at one end of the junction; a read error may be the cause. This CDR3 reads CASSYQFRTGQETHYF. Written as DNA, the CDR3 is TGTGCCAGCAGCTACCAATTTCGGACAGGACAAGAGACCCACTACTTC. This chain joins TRBV7-2 and TRBJ2-5; 7 bases match TRBD1. The CDR3 is 16 residues long. Germline V CDR1 and CDR2: SGHTA, FQGNSA.

Details on this clonotype: The germline gene is not matched at one end of the junction; a read error may be the cause. The chain links TRBV7-2 to TRBJ2-7, with D uncertain. Germline CDR1 and CDR2: SGHTA and FQGNSA. The CDR3 totals 13 residues. The CDR3 loop is CASNLVRGYEQYF. The DNA of the CDR3 is TGTGCCAGCAACTTAGTGAGAGGATACGAGCAGTACTTC.

This clonotype was observed many times. This rearrangement joins TRBV2 to TRBJ1-2; TRBD1 agrees at 9 bases. The CDR3 has 13 residues. The V segment lost 4 bases and the J segment 7 bases; nucleotides outside the gene matches: 4. In germline, CDR1 is SNHLY, CDR2 FYNNEI. CDR3 sequence: CASSGTGEVGYTF. CDR3 in DNA: TGTGCCAGCAGTGGGACAGGGGAAGTTGGCTACACCTTC.

This clonotype was counted a few times. The chain has TRBV20-1 and TRBJ2-1; no clear D. The V end lost 1 base, the J end lost 7 bases, and 11 bases lay between the germline ends. In germline, CDR1 is DFQATT, CDR2 SNEGSKA (reference sequence). The CDR3 is 13 amino acids. For the CDR3, the DNA is TGCAGTGCTAGAGTGGTGGCACGTAATGAGCAGTTCTTC. Protein: CSARVVARNEQFF.

This clonotype was observed at least ten times. V usage is TRBV29-1 and J usage is TRBJ2-7; 9 nucleotides align to TRBD2. Trimming took 1 base from V and 7 from J; bases not matched to a gene: 8. Germline V lookup: CDR1 SQVTM, CDR2 ANQGSEA. The CDR3 covers 14 residues. The CDR3 nucleotides are TGCAGCGTTGAAGTAGCGGGGGTGGCGGTGGAGCAGTACTTC. It translates to CSVEVAGVAVEQYF.

This clonotype was observed a few times. This chain uses TRBV7-2 with TRBJ2-7; no reliable D call. V shed 1 base and J shed 1 base, with 8 bases lying between them. The CDR3 runs to 14 residues. In germline, CDR1 is SGHTA, CDR2 FQGNSA. The DNA for the CDR3 is TGTGCCAGCAGCTTAGACAGCGTTTCCTACGAGCAGTACTTC. It is translated as CASSLDSVSYEQYF.

The chain joins TRBV29-1 to TRBJ2-7; D uncertain. CDR1 and CDR2 (germline): SQVTM, ANQGSEA. V lost 3 bases to trimming and J lost 1 base, with 7 bases between them. The CDR3 has 12 residues. The CDR3 nucleotides read TGCAGCGTTGAGACACCATCCTACGAGCAGTACTTC. It codes for CSVETPSYEQYF.